Following are 2 T cell receptor beta chains from one sample sequenced in a study of CD8 T cells in Susac syndrome. Reverse transcription of roughly 0.5 to 1 ug RNA used random hexamers. TCRdb re-called the immunoSEQ multiplex PCR reads through MiXCR, storing one row per CDR3 protein. Of tens of thousands of distinct CDR3 sequences listed, 90% to 95% are singletons. The sequenced material came from CD8+ T cells from PBMCs. These receptors were taken from a human donor in good health.

J is TRBJ2-7 and V is TRBV5-6; possibly TRBD1 for D (6 bases). V was clipped by 4 bases and J by 5 bases, with 10 bases between them. The germline CDR1 and CDR2 sequences are SGHDT and YYEEEE. The CDR3 has 12 residues. CDR3 sequence reads: CASSPTGNEQYF. The CDR3 DNA is TGTGCCAGCAGCCCGACAGGAAACGAGCAGTACTTC.

The V and J genes are TRBV27 and TRBJ1-5, with TRBD1 as a possible D gene (5 bases). Germline CDR1 reads MNHEY; CDR2 reads SMNVEV (reference sequence). V shed 6 bases and J shed 4 bases, with 13 bases lying between them. This CDR3 spans 14 amino acids. The CDR3 DNA follows: TGTGCCAGCAGACCCGGGACGTCGAATCAGCCCCAGCATTTT. As protein: CASRPGTSNQPQHF.